The 13 T cell receptor beta chains below all came from one sample that was sequenced in a study of T cells in localized non-small cell lung cancer. TCRdb keeps only in-frame clones here, not all; method: immunoSEQ multiplex PCR. The sample lists approximately 100,000 clones, just over 90% occurring once. Here the sequenced sample was PBMCs, taken before any cancer treatment. The receptors originated from a woman aged 40-75 years with stage II squamous cell lung carcinoma.

As regards this clone: Its ends do not fully match the called genes, so a read error is possible. This chain connects TRBV2 to TRBJ1-2; 9 bases are a match to TRBD1. This CDR3 spans 15 amino acids. The V gene's germline CDR1 is SNHLY and CDR2 FYNNEI. The CDR3 DNA follows: TGTGCCAGCAGCGAAGGGACAGGGACGAACTATGGCTACACCTTC. This sequence encodes CASSEGTGTNYGYTF.

J is TRBJ1-1 and V is TRBV27; 7 bases match TRBD1. After removal of 6 bases from V and 5 bases from J, the junction contained 6 bases not matched to a gene. There are 13 residues in the CDR3. Per germline, CDR1 MNHEY and CDR2 SMNVEV (reference sequence). The CDR3 DNA follows: TGTGCCAGCAGACCAGGGGGTAGAACTGAAGCTTTCTTT. This encodes CASRPGGRTEAFF.

The chain links TRBV9 to TRBJ1-1, with D uncertain. The CDR3 totals 13 residues. Deletions cut 4 bases from V and 4 bases from J, with 11 bases between. From germline, CDR1 is SGDLS and CDR2 YYNGEE. The CDR3 DNA follows: TGTGCCAGCAGCACGGCCCGGGGCACTGAAGCTTTCTTT. Translating it yields CASSTARGTEAFF.

The CDR3 spells CASSLGHKPQAGNEKLFF. CDR3 in DNA: TGTGCCAGCAGCTTGGGGCACAAGCCCCAGGCGGGGAATGAAAAACTGTTTTTT. The gene calls are TRBV5-5 and TRBJ1-4, with D unresolved. The CDR3 loop spans 18 amino acids. The germline V gene has CDR1 SGHKS and CDR2 YYEKEE (reference sequence). The V end was cut by 0 bases, the J end by 5 bases, with 20 bases between.

V gene TRBV5-6 combines with J gene TRBJ2-5, with 7 bases matching TRBD2. CDR3 length: 15 residues. With 1 base clipped from V and 0 bases from J, the junction kept 3 bases outside the gene matches. Per germline, CDR1 SGHDT and CDR2 YYEEEE. CDR3 DNA: TGTGCCAGCAGCTTGTCTGGGGGGGACCAAGAGACCCAGTACTTC. It encodes CASSLSGGDQETQYF.

This chain uses TRBV30 with TRBJ1-1; D is uncertain. The V gene's germline CDR1 is GTSNPN and CDR2 SVGIG (reference sequence). Trimming pared 0 bases from V and 5 bases from J, leaving 10 bases between. The CDR3 consists of 13 residues. The CDR3 DNA follows: TGTGCCTGGAGTGTCGGGTCGGGGACTGAAGCTTTCTTT. It encodes CAWSVGSGTEAFF.

This clone has a single count. Other DNA sequences in the sample encode the same CDR3. The chain combines TRBV27 with TRBJ2-1; 10 positions match TRBD2. Germline CDR1 reads MNHEY; CDR2 reads SMNVEV (reference sequence). Trimming took 5 bases from V and 2 from J; bases not matched to a gene: 3. This CDR3 is 15 amino acids long. CDR3 nucleotides: TGTGCCAGCAGTCTGAGCGGGGGGGCCTACAATGAGCAGTTCTTC. Translating it yields CASSLSGGAYNEQFF.

V and J are TRBV6-4 and TRBJ2-2, with TRBD1 identical over 9 bases. Per the germline V gene, CDR1 is MRHNA and CDR2 is SNTAGT. The CDR3 covers 17 residues. J was trimmed by 0 bases and V by 5 bases; bases with no gene match: 7. CDR3 region: CASSPRGTGSNTGELFF. The CDR3 DNA is TGTGCCAGCAGTCCGCGCGGGACAGGGTCGAACACCGGGGAGCTGTTTTTT.

The chain recombines TRBV30 with TRBJ1-5, with D unclear. Germline V gene sequence: CDR1 GTSNPN, CDR2 SVGIG (reference sequence). CDR3 size: 11 residues. Trimming pared 5 bases from V and 5 bases from J, leaving 7 bases between. This chain's CDR3 is CAWALDQPQHF. In DNA, the CDR3 is TGTGCCTGGGCCCTGGATCAGCCCCAGCATTTT.

The chain is built from TRBV2 and TRBJ2-1; the D gene is possibly TRBD2 (7 bases). Per the germline V gene, CDR1 is SNHLY and CDR2 is FYNNEI. V dropped 8 bases and J dropped 6 bases, with 20 bases sitting between them. The CDR3 spans 15 residues. DNA for the CDR3: TGTGCCAGCCTCGGGGGCCTAGCGGCGTCCAATGAGCAGTTCTTC. The encoded protein is CASLGGLAASNEQFF.

CDR3 protein: CASSPLRTGEMNTEAFF. DNA for the CDR3: TGTGCCAGCAGTCCACTTAGGACAGGGGAAATGAACACTGAAGCTTTCTTT. V and J are TRBV28 and TRBJ1-1; 9 bases map to TRBD1. Losses at the gene ends were 5 bases for V and 0 bases for J; bases not matched to a gene: 10. The CDR3 is 17 amino acids. Germline V gives CDR1 MDHEN, CDR2 SYDVKM.

The chain carries TRBV7-9 and TRBJ2-2; possible D gene TRBD2, 5 bases. The germline V gene encodes CDR1 SEHNR and CDR2 FQNEAQ (reference sequence). V lost 3 bases, J lost 3 bases, and 11 bases lay in between. CDR3 size: 15 residues. The CDR3 protein is CASSFGGPYTGELFF. The CDR3 nucleotides read TGTGCCAGCAGCTTCGGCGGGCCTTACACCGGGGAGCTGTTTTTT.

This chain connects TRBV2 to TRBJ2-7; the D gene is possibly TRBD2 (5 bases). Trimming shortened V by 6 bases and J by 3 bases, and 12 bases separated the two germline ends. Germline CDR1 SNHLY, CDR2 FYNNEI. This CDR3 contains 13 residues. The CDR3 DNA sequence: TGTGCCAGCAGCTCGACTGGAGGCTACGAGCAGTACTTC. Protein sequence: CASSSTGGYEQYF.